This T cell receptor (beta chain) was sequenced for a study of Graves' ophthalmopathy and Graves' hyperthyroidism. Notes on the study in general: Stable hyperthyroidism and ophthalmopathy were told apart by a 13-signature model, which achieved roughly 90% sensitivity and nearly 84% specificity.

From germline, CDR1 is ENHRY and CDR2 SYGVKD. CDR3 length equals 12 residues. The ends were cut back, 8 bases at V and 1 base at J, with 8 bases in the middle. This clonotype was seen many times. Its matching antigen is unknown. Diagnoses were established from clinical symptoms, serum thyroxine, TRAb, thyroid ultrasound and orbital computed tomography. PBMCs had their origin in fresh peripheral blood (approximately 10 ml). For repertoire sequencing, the TCR beta CDR3 regions were amplified from RNA transcripts. First-round RT-PCR used HTBI primers; second-round multiplex PCR followed. One entry per CDR3 protein results from TCRdb running MiXCR on the multiplex PCR reads. The sample carries roughly 610,000 distinct CDR3 sequences, 22% recorded once.

The sequencing sample was made of peripheral blood. The clonotype comes from a woman in her late teens or twenties with stable Graves' hyperthyroidism. Some clones in this sample may be carry-over from other donors' samples. The chain uses TRBV10-3 and TRBJ1-1, with D unresolved. This CDR3 reads CAIARENTEAFF. The DNA of the CDR3 is TGTGCCATCGCGAGGGAGAACACTGAAGCTTTCTTT.